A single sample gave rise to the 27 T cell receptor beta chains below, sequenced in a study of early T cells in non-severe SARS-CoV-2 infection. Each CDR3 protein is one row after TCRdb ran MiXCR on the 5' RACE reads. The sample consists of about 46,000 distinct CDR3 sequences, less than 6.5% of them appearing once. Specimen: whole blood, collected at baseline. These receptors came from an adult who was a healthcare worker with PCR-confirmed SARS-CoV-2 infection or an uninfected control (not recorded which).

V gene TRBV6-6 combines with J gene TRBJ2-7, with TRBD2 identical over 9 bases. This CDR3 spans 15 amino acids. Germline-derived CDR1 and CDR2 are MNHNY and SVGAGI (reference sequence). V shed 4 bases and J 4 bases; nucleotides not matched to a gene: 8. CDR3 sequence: CASSLPGTSPYEQYF. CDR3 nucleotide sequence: TGTGCCAGCAGTTTGCCCGGGACTAGCCCTTACGAGCAGTACTTC.

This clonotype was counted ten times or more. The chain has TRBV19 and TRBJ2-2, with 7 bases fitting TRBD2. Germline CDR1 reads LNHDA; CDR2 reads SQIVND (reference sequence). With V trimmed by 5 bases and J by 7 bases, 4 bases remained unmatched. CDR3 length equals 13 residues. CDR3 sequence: CASSAPGGGELFF. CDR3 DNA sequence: TGTGCCAGTAGTGCCCCGGGAGGCGGGGAGCTGTTTTTT.

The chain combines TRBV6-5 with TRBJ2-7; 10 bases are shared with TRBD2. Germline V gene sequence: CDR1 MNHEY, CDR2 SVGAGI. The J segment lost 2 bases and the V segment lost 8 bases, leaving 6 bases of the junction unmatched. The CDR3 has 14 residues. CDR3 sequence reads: CASWTGTSAYEQYF. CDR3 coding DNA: TGTGCCAGCTGGACCGGGACTAGCGCCTACGAGCAGTACTTC.

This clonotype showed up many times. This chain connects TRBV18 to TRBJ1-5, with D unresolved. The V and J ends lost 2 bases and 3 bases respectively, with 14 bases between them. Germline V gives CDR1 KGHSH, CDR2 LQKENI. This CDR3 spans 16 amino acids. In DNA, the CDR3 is TGTGCCAGCTCACCAGGTGGGGAGTACGACAATCAGCCCCAGCATTTT. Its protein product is CASSPGGEYDNQPQHF.

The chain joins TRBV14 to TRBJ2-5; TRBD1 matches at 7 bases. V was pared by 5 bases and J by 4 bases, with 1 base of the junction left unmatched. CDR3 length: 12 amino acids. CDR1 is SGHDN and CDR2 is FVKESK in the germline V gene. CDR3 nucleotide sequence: TGTGCCAGCAGCGGGACAGCAGAGACCCAGTACTTC. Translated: CASSGTAETQYF. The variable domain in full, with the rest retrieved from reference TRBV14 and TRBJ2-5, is EAGVTQFPSHSVIEKGQTVTLRCDPISGHDNLYWYRRVMGKEIKFLLHFVKESKQDESGMPNNRFLAERTGGTYSTLKVQPAELEDSGVYFCASSGTAETQYFGPGTRLLVL.

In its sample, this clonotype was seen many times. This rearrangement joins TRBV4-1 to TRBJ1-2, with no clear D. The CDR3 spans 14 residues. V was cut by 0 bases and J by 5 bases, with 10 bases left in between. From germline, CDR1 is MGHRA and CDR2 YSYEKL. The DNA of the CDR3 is TGCGCCAGCAGCCAAGATTCCGCGTATTATGGCTACACCTTC. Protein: CASSQDSAYYGYTF.

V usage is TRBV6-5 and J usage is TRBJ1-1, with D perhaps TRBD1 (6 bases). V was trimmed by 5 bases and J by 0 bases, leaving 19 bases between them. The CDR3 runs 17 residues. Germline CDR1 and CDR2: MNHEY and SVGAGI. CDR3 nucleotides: TGTGCCAGCAGTCCGGCCGGGCTGGGGGCCCTGAACACTGAAGCTTTCTTT. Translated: CASSPAGLGALNTEAFF.

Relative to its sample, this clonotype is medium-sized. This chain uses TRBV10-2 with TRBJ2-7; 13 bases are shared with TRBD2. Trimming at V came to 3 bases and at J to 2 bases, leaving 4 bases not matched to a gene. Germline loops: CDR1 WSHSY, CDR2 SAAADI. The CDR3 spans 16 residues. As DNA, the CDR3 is TGCGCCAGCAGTGACCCCGGGACTAGCGGGACCTACGAGCAGTACTTC. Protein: CASSDPGTSGTYEQYF.

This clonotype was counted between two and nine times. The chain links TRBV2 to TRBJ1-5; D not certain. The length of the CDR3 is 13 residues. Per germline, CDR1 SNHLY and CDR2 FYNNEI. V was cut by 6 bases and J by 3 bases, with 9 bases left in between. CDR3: CASRDGFNQPQHF. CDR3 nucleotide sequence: TGTGCCAGCAGGGATGGATTCAATCAGCCCCAGCATTTT. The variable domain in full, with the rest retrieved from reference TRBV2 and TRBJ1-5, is EPEVTQTPSHQVTQMGQEVILRCVPISNHLYFYWYRQILGQKVEFLVSFYNNEISEKSEIFDDQFSVERPDGSNFTLKIRSTKLEDSAMYFCASRDGFNQPQHFGDGTRLSIL.

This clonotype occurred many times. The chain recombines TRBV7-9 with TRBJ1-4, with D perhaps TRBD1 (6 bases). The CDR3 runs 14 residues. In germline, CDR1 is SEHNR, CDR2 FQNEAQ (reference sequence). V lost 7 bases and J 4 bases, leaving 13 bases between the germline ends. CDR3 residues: CASTHREGNEKLFF. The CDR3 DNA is TGTGCCAGCACGCACAGGGAGGGTAATGAAAAACTGTTTTTT.

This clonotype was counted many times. CDR3 sequence: CASSEPGQGTDTQYF. The CDR3 nucleotides read TGCGCCAGCAGTGAGCCGGGACAGGGTACAGATACGCAGTATTTT. This sequence joins TRBV10-1 and TRBJ2-3; TRBD1 matches 9 bases. Germline trimming cut 2 bases from V and 3 bases from J; bases unmatched to any gene: 3. The CDR3 is 15 amino acids. Germline CDR1 is WNHNN and CDR2 is SYGVQD (reference sequence).

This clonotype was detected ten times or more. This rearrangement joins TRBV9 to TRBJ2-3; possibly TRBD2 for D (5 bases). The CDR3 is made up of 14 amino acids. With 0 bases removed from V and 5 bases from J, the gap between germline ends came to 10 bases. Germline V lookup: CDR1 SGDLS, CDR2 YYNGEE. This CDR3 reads CASSVGPGGDTQYF. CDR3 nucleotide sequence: TGTGCCAGCAGCGTAGGACCAGGAGGAGATACGCAGTATTTT. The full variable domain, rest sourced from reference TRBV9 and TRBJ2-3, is DSGVTQTPKHLITATGQRVTLRCSPRSGDLSVYWYQQSLDQGLQFLIQYYNGEERAKGNILERFSAQQFPDLHSELNLSSLELGDSALYFCASSVGPGGDTQYFGPGTRLTVL.

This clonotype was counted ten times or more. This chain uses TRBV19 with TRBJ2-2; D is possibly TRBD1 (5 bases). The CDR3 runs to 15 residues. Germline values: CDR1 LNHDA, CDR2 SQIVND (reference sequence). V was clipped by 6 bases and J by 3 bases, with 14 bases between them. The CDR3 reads CASSTLTDYTGELFF. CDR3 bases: TGTGCCAGTAGCACACTGACAGATTACACCGGGGAGCTGTTTTTT. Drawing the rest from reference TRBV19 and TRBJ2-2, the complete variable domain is DGGITQSPKYLFRKEGQNVTLSCEQNLNHDAMYWYRQDPGQGLRLIYYSQIVNDFQKGDIAEGYSVSREKKESFPLTVTSAQKNPTAFYLCASSTLTDYTGELFFGEGSRLTVL.

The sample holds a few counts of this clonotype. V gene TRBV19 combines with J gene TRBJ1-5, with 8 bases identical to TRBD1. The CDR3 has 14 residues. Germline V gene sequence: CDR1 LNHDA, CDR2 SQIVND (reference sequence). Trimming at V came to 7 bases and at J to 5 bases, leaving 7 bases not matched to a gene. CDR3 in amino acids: CASTPGQADQPQHF. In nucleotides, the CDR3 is TGTGCCAGTACTCCGGGACAGGCTGATCAGCCCCAGCATTTT.

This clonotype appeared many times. The CDR3 DNA is TGCAGCGTTGCTCAGGGGGCAGTCACTGAAGCTTTCTTT. Protein: CSVAQGAVTEAFF. V is TRBV29-1 and J is TRBJ1-1; 8 nucleotides align to TRBD1. The CDR3 sequence is 13 residues long. V was pared by 4 bases and J by 4 bases, with 5 bases of the junction left unmatched. Germline V gene data show CDR1 as SQVTM and CDR2 as ANQGSEA.

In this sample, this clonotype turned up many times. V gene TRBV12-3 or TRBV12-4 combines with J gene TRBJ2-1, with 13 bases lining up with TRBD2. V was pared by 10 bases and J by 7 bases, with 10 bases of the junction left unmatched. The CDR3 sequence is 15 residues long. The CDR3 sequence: CATTIGLAGENEQFF. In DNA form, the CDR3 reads TGTGCCACCACCATAGGACTAGCGGGAGAGAATGAGCAGTTCTTC.

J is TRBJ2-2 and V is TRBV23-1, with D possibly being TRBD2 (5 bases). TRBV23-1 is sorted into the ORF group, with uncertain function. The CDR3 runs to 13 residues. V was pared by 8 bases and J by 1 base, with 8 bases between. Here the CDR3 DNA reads TGCGCCAGCGAGCGGAAGAACACCGGGGAGCTGTTTTTT. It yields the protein CASERKNTGELFF.

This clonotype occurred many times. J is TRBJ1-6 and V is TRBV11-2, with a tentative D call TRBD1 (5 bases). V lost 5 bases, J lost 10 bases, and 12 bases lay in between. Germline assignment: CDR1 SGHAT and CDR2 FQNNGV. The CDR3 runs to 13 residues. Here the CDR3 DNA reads TGTGCCAGCAGCCAAGTACAGGAATCACCCCTCCACTTT. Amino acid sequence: CASSQVQESPLHF.

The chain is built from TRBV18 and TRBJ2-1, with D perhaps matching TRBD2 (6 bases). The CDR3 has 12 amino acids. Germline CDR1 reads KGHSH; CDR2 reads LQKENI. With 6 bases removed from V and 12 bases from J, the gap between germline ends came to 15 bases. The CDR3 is CASSSILEGQFF. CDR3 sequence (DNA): TGTGCCAGCTCCTCGATTTTGGAGGGGCAGTTCTTC.

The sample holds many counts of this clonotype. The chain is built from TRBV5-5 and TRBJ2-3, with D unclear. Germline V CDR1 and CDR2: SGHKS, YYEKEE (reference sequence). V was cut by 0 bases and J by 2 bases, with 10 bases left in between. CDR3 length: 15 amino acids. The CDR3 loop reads CASSLVAANTDTQYF. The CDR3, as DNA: TGTGCCAGCAGCTTGGTGGCGGCTAACACAGATACGCAGTATTTT.

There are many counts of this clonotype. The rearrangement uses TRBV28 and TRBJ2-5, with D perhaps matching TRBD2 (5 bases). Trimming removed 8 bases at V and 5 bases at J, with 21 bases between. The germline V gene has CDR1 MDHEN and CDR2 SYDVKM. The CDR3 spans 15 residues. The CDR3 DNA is TGTGCCAGCGCCAACCCGAACCCAAGGAGGGAGACCCAGTACTTC. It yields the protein CASANPNPRRETQYF.

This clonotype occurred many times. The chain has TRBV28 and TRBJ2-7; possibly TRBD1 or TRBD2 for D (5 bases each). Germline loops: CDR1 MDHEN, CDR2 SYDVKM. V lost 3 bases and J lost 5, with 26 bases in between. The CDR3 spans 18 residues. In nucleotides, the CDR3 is TGTGCCAGCAGTTTTTGGGGGAGCGAAGAGGTGGGGATTAACGAGCAGTACTTC. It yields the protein CASSFWGSEEVGINEQYF.

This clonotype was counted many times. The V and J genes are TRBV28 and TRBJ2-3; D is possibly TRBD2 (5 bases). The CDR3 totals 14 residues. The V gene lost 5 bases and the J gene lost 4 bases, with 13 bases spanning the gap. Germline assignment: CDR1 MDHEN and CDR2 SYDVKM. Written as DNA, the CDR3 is TGTGCCAGCAGTCACACTAGTTTTGCAGATACGCAGTATTTT. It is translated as CASSHTSFADTQYF.

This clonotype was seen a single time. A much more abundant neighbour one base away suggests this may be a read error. The CDR3 nucleotides are TGTGCCTGGAGCGGACGGGAGGATACGCAGTATTTT. Amino acid sequence: CAWSGREDTQYF. J is TRBJ2-3 and V is TRBV30, with D perhaps matching TRBD2 (6 bases). The CDR3 is 12 residues long. The germline V and J ends were trimmed by 3 bases and 6 bases, with 10 bases remaining between them. In germline, CDR1 is GTSNPN, CDR2 SVGIG (reference sequence). Complete variable domain (other parts from reference TRBV30 and TRBJ2-3): SQTIHQWPATLVQPVGSPLSLECTVEGTSNPNLYWYRQAAGRGLQLLFYSVGIGQISSEVPQNLSASRPQDRQFILSSKKLLLSDSGFYLCAWSGREDTQYFGPGTRLTVL.

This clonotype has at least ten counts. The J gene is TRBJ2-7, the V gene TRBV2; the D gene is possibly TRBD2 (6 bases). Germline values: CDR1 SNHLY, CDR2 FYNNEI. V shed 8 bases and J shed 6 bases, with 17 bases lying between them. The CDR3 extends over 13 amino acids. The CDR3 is CASGAVGGAEQYF. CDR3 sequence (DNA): TGTGCCAGCGGGGCCGTGGGGGGAGCCGAGCAGTACTTC.

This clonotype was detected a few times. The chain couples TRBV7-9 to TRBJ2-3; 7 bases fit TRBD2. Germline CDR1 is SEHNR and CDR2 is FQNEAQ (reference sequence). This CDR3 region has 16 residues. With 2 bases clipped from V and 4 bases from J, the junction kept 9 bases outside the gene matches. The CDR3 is CASSLRAGSGADTQYF. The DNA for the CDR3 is TGTGCCAGCAGCTTAAGAGCGGGGAGTGGCGCAGATACGCAGTATTTT.

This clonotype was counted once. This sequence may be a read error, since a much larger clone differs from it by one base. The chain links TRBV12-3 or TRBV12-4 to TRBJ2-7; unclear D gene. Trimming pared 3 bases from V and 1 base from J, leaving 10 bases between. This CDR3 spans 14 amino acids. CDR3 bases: TGTGCCAGCAGTTTTCAAGAAAGGTCCTACGAGCAGTACTTC. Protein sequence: CASSFQERSYEQYF.